This T cell receptor (beta chain) came from a study of cytomegalovirus exposure and HLA in healthy donors. Study results and limitations: Within an earlier analysis, most TCR beta V segments proved productive either about 87% or about 30% of the time. The authors later found HLA-associated TCR beta chains more clonally expanded than equally common others.

The CDR3 length is 15 residues. The J segment lost 1 base and the V segment lost 4 bases, leaving 4 bases of the junction unmatched. The V gene's germline CDR1 is SGHNT and CDR2 YYREEE (reference sequence). Turning to this clone: Antigen: not known.

PCR involved 60 Vbeta and 13 Jbeta primers. Libraries were prepared by immunoSEQ multiplex PCR; TCRdb keeps only in-frame clonotypes and omits some of them. The sample consists of about 140,000 clones, roughly three fifths of them appearing once. Sequenced material: PBMCs. The TCR sequence derives from a male donor in good health and CMV-seronegative. V gene TRBV5-4 combines with J gene TRBJ2-7; TRBD2 matches at 11 bases. CDR3: CASSLLAGVSYEQYF. In DNA form, the CDR3 reads TGTGCCAGCAGCCTACTAGCGGGGGTTTCCTACGAGCAGTACTTC.